This T cell receptor (beta chain) was sequenced during a study of human T cells and chemical hapten exposure. General study findings and limits: DPC sensitization produced no change in TCRs with frequency above 1 in 1000.

As regards this clonotype: Its antigen is not known.

Germline lookup yields CDR1 SGDLS and CDR2 YYNGEE. V was trimmed by 3 bases and J by 2 bases, leaving 11 bases between them. The CDR3 length is 14 residues. For the library, individual cDNA molecules each received unique molecular identifiers. Each CDR3 protein is one row after TCRdb ran MiXCR on the RACE reads. This sample has about 130,000 distinct CDR3 sequences; approximately 9.1% occur once, and the top ten carry around 2%. Time point denoted: healthy volunteer bleed at 2 weeks. Unfractionated whole blood was the source of the extracted total RNA. V is TRBV9 and J is TRBJ2-5; D may be TRBD1 or TRBD2 (5 bases each). The source is a male donor in good health. Some clones in this sample may be carry-over from other donors' samples. The sequenced sample was whole blood. The CDR3 region has the DNA TGTGCCAGCAGCGCTGGGGACCAACAAGAGACCCAGTACTTC. Its translation is CASSAGDQQETQYF.